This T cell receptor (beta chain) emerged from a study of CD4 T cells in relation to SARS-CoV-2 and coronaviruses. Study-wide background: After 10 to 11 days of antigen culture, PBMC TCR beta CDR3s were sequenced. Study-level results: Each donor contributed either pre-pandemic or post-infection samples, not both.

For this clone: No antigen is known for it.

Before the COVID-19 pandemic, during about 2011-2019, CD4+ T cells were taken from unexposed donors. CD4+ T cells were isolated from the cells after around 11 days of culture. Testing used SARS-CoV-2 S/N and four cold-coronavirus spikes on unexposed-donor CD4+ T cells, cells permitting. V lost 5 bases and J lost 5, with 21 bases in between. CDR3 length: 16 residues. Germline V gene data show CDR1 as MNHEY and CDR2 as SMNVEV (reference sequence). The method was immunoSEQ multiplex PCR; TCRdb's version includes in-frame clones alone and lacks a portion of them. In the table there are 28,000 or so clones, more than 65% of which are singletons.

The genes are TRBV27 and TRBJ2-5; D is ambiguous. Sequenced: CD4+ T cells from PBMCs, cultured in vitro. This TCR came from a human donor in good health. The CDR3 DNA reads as TGTGCCAGCAGTCCCCGCTTTTCAGGATTGGGGGAGACCCAGTACTTC. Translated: CASSPRFSGLGETQYF.